This entry lists 18 T cell receptor beta chains sequenced from one sample in a study of T cell responses to AZD1222 COVID-19 vaccine. TCRdb's table, derived via immunoSEQ multiplex PCR, lists solely in-frame clones and lacks some. The sample lists about 120,000 clones; about nine tenths were seen once. This sample comprised peripheral blood, obtained on day 0 of MenACWY control vaccination. The receptors derive from an adult in good health.

CDR3 loop: CASSPTELYNEQFF. CDR3 coding DNA: TGTGCCAGCTCACCCACCGAGTTATACAATGAGCAGTTCTTC. The chain carries TRBV18 and TRBJ2-1; no clear D gene. Trimming shortened V by 3 bases and J by 4 bases, and 10 bases separated the two germline ends. The CDR3 is 14 residues long. CDR1 and CDR2 (germline): KGHSH, LQKENI.

This clone has just one count. The V call is TRBV3-1 (or the pseudogene TRBV3-2), the J call TRBJ1-4; TRBD1 aligns across 7 bases. The CDR3 sequence is 16 residues long. Trimming removed 3 bases from V and 4 bases from J; junction bases left unmatched: 8. CDR1 is LGHDT, CDR2 YNNKEL, per germline (reference sequence). The chain's CDR3 is CASSHRRDRVNEKLFF. The CDR3 nucleotides are TGTGCCAGCAGCCATCGCCGGGACAGAGTTAATGAAAAACTGTTTTTT.

The chain has TRBV28 and TRBJ1-2; TRBD1 matches at 9 bases. From germline, CDR1 is MDHEN and CDR2 SYDVKM. V shed 6 bases, J shed 2 bases, and the junction held 10 bases outside the gene matches. CDR3 size: 16 residues. Here the CDR3 reads CASSAIQGAGNYGYTF. As DNA, the CDR3 is TGTGCCAGCAGCGCCATACAGGGGGCTGGGAACTATGGCTACACCTTC.

This clone was found once. V is TRBV19 and J is TRBJ2-3; D call uncertain. Trimming removed 3 bases at V and 2 bases at J, with 12 bases between. Germline V gene sequence: CDR1 LNHDA, CDR2 SQIVND (reference sequence). The CDR3 is made up of 15 amino acids. The CDR3 loop reads CASSILVGYTDTQYF. CDR3 DNA: TGTGCCAGTAGTATTTTGGTCGGATACACAGATACGCAGTATTTT.

The rearrangement links TRBV10-1 to TRBJ1-5; no clear D. Trimming shortened V by 4 bases and J by 9 bases, and 7 bases separated the two germline ends. Germline CDR1 is WNHNN and CDR2 is SYGVQD (reference sequence). The CDR3 contains 11 residues. Here the CDR3 DNA reads TGCGCCAGCAGTGGGCCTTCGCCCCAGCATTTT. Amino acids: CASSGPSPQHF.

The chain carries TRBV28 and TRBJ2-1; D assignment may be TRBD1 or TRBD2 (5 bases each). Germline CDR1 reads MDHEN; CDR2 reads SYDVKM. V dropped 6 bases and J dropped 4 bases, with 16 bases sitting between them. There are 15 residues in the CDR3. The CDR3 reads CASSLEGETYNEQFF. The CDR3 DNA sequence: TGTGCCAGCAGCCTCGAAGGGGAGACATACAATGAGCAGTTCTTC.

The rearrangement uses TRBV27 and TRBJ2-5; the match to TRBD2 covers 14 bases. Unmatched junction bases numbered 12, after V lost 5 bases and J lost 4 bases. Germline V CDR1 and CDR2: MNHEY, SMNVEV (reference sequence). This CDR3 is 18 amino acids long. The CDR3 sequence: CASSHSRLAGGRRETQYF. The CDR3 coding sequence is TGTGCCAGCAGTCACTCCCGACTAGCGGGAGGGCGTAGAGAGACCCAGTACTTC.

The rearrangement joins TRBV28 to TRBJ2-6; D is unresolved. There are 14 residues in the CDR3. The V end was cut by 6 bases, the J end by 4 bases, with 10 bases between. Germline CDR1 reads MDHEN; CDR2 reads SYDVKM. CDR3 nucleotides: TGTGCCAGCAGACCCCCGCTAGGGGCCAACGTCCTGACTTTC. Its protein product is CASRPPLGANVLTF.

J is TRBJ2-1 and V is TRBV9; TRBD1 agrees at 8 bases. Unmatched junction bases numbered 11, after V lost 6 bases and J lost 6 bases. Germline V gene lookup returns CDR1 SGDLS and CDR2 YYNGEE. The CDR3 spans 15 residues. The CDR3 loop is CASTLGQGWFNEQFF. CDR3 DNA: TGTGCCAGCACTTTAGGACAGGGTTGGTTCAATGAGCAGTTCTTC.

This rearrangement joins TRBV2 to TRBJ2-2; possible D gene TRBD2, 5 bases. Trimming removed 5 bases at V and 7 bases at J, with 11 bases between. Germline CDR1 SNHLY, CDR2 FYNNEI. The CDR3 loop spans 13 amino acids. The CDR3 region is CASSRDRDGELFF. The CDR3 nucleotides are TGTGCCAGCAGTAGAGATCGGGACGGGGAGCTGTTTTTT.

V gene TRBV27 combines with J gene TRBJ2-7; D possibly matches TRBD1 or TRBD2 (5 bases each). V was shortened by 8 bases and J by 2 bases, with 10 bases between the two germline ends. Germline-derived CDR1 and CDR2 are MNHEY and SMNVEV (reference sequence). There are 12 residues in the CDR3. CDR3 protein: CASRGRAYEQYF. The CDR3 DNA follows: TGTGCCAGCCGGGGCAGGGCCTACGAGCAGTACTTC.

The chain joins TRBV9 to TRBJ2-5; weak D call: TRBD2 (6 bases). The V and J ends lost 5 bases and 2 bases respectively, with 10 bases between them. CDR1 and CDR2 (germline): SGDLS, YYNGEE. The CDR3 sequence is 13 residues long. This CDR3 is CASRWTMQETQYF. CDR3 nucleotides: TGTGCCAGCAGGTGGACTATGCAAGAGACCCAGTACTTC.

The J gene is TRBJ2-5, the V gene TRBV5-4, with D perhaps TRBD2 (6 bases). There are 15 residues in the CDR3. The V gene lost 4 bases and the J gene lost 1 base, with 14 bases spanning the gap. Germline V gene lookup returns CDR1 SGHNT and CDR2 YYREEE (reference sequence). The CDR3 here is CASSVGGLFQETQYF. The CDR3 DNA sequence: TGTGCCAGCAGCGTGGGGGGACTCTTCCAAGAGACCCAGTACTTC.

The rearrangement links TRBV9 to TRBJ2-1; TRBD2 aligns across 10 bases. The V segment lost 4 bases and the J segment 0 bases; nucleotides outside the gene matches: 7. The CDR3 is made up of 17 amino acids. Germline V lookup: CDR1 SGDLS, CDR2 YYNGEE. CDR3 sequence: CASSQGTSVGSYNEQFF. CDR3 coding DNA: TGTGCCAGCAGCCAAGGGACTAGCGTAGGCTCCTACAATGAGCAGTTCTTC. Based on the CDR3 plus reference TRBV9 and TRBJ2-1, the full variable domain is DSGVTQTPKHLITATGQRVTLRCSPRSGDLSVYWYQQSLDQGLQFLIQYYNGEERAKGNILERFSAQQFPDLHSELNLSSLELGDSALYFCASSQGTSVGSYNEQFFGPGTRLTVL.

This chain uses TRBV6-5 with TRBJ1-1; D remains ambiguous. Per the germline V gene, CDR1 is MNHEY and CDR2 is SVGAGI. Trimming took off 8 bases at V and 6 bases at J, with 10 bases between the two ends. The CDR3 sequence is 11 residues long. In DNA form, the CDR3 reads TGTGCCAGCCGGTCTGGACCTGAAGCTTTCTTT. It codes for CASRSGPEAFF.

The rearrangement joins TRBV7-2 to TRBJ2-1, with 10 bases aligning to TRBD2. V lost 1 base and J lost 9; bases outside the gene matches: 15. The germline V gene encodes CDR1 SGHTA and CDR2 FQGNSA. This CDR3 comprises 18 residues. The CDR3 nucleotides read TGTGCCAGCAGCTTAGAACTAGCGGGATCCCTACGACGCAGTGAGCAGTTCTTC. This translates into CASSLELAGSLRRSEQFF.

This sequence joins TRBV11-2 and TRBJ2-5, with D tentatively TRBD2 (5 bases). The length of the CDR3 is 13 residues. Germline V lookup: CDR1 SGHAT, CDR2 FQNNGV. Trimming took 3 bases from V and 4 from J, leaving 9 bases between them. CDR3 nucleotide sequence: TGTGCCAGCAGCTTTTCGACTATAGAGACCCAGTACTTC. Translated, it gives CASSFSTIETQYF.

V usage is TRBV7-8 and J usage is TRBJ2-7, with no clear D. CDR1 SGHVS and CDR2 FQNEAQ come from the germline V gene. V was pared by 2 bases and J by 9 bases, with 8 bases between. The CDR3 runs 11 residues. The CDR3 protein is CASSLNDRQYV. CDR3 DNA sequence: TGTGCCAGCAGCTTAAACGATCGGCAGTACGTC.